The source of this T cell receptor (beta chain) is a study of T cell repertoires in cytomegalovirus infection. Study at large: Selection of CMV epitopes for the study included recently identified HLA-C-restricted and well-studied HLA-B-restricted ones. Public TCR beta signatures were indicative of both CMV infection and a matching HLA type. Whole-study results and caveats: Summed frequency of public TCR beta families distinguished CMV carriers with the relevant HLA.

Notes on this clonotype: The antigen is unknown.

V was trimmed by 5 bases and J by 6 bases, leaving 11 bases between them. CDR1 and CDR2 (germline): SEHNR, FQNEAQ (reference sequence). The CDR3 is 13 residues long. In TCRdb, the reads were re-called with MiXCR into one record per CDR3 protein. The sample records more than 65,000 distinct CDR3 sequences, roughly 44% being singletons. The TCR was taken from a human donor in good health (CMV status not recorded). Some clones in this sample may be carry-over from other donors' samples. The sequencing used CD8+ T cells from cultured PBMCs, collected from culture after CMV antigen stimulation. This chain connects TRBV7-9 to TRBJ2-1; tentative D call: TRBD2 (6 bases). The CDR3: CASSPGLLNEQFF. CDR3 DNA sequence: TGTGCCAGCAGCCCGGGACTCCTCAATGAGCAGTTCTTC.